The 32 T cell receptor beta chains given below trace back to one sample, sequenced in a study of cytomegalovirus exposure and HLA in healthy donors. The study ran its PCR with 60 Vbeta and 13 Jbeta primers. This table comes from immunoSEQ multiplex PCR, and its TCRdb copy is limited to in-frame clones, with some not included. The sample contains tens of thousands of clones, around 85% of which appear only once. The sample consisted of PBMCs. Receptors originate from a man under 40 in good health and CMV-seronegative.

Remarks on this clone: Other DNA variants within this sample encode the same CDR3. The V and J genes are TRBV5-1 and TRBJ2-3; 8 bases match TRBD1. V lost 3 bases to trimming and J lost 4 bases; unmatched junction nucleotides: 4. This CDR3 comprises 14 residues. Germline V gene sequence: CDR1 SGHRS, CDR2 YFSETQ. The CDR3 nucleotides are TGCGCCAGCAGCTACGGACAGGGTTCAGATACGCAGTATTTT. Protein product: CASSYGQGSDTQYF.

This chain's CDR3 is CASSLVWGGLDTQYF. CDR3 nucleotides: TGTGCCAGCAGCTTAGTCTGGGGGGGCCTCGATACGCAGTATTTT. The V call is TRBV7-2, the J call TRBJ2-3, with D perhaps TRBD2 (7 bases). The V end was cut by 1 base, the J end by 6 bases, with 14 bases between. Germline V gene data show CDR1 as SGHTA and CDR2 as FQGNSA. This CDR3 region has 15 residues.

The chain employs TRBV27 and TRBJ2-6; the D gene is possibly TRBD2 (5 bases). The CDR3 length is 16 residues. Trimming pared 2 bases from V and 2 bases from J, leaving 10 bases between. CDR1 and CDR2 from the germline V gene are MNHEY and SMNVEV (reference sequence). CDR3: CASSLEGRPGANVLTF. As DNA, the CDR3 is TGTGCCAGCAGTTTAGAGGGTAGGCCTGGGGCCAACGTCCTGACTTTC.

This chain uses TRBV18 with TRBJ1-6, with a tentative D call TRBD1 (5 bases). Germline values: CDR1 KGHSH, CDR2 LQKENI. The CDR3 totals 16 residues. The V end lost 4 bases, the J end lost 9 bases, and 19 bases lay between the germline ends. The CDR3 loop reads CASSQPGHSGGSPLHF. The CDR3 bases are TGTGCCAGCTCACAGCCGGGCCACTCGGGGGGTTCACCCCTCCACTTT.

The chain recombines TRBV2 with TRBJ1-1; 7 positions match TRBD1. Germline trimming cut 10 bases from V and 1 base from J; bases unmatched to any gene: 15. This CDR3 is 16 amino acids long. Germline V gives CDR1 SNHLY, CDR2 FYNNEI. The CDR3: CAIEKDRVFGNTEAFF. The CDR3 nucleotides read TGTGCCATCGAGAAAGACAGGGTTTTTGGGAACACTGAAGCTTTCTTT.

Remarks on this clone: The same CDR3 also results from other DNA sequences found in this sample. For the CDR3, the DNA is TGTGCCAGCAGTGAGGGACAGAATTCACCCCTCCACTTT. Amino acid sequence: CASSEGQNSPLHF. The genes are TRBV2 and TRBJ1-6; 7 bases fit TRBD1. The V gene end was trimmed by 3 bases and the J gene end by 7 bases; junction bases not matched to a gene: 0. This CDR3 comprises 13 residues. Per the germline V gene, CDR1 is SNHLY and CDR2 is FYNNEI.

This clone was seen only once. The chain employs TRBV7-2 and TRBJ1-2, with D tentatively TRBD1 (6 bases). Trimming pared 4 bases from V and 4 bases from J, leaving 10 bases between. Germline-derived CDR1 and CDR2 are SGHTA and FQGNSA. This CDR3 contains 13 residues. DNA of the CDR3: TGTGCCAGCAGCTCTACAGGGATCTATGGCTACACCTTC. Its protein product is CASSSTGIYGYTF.

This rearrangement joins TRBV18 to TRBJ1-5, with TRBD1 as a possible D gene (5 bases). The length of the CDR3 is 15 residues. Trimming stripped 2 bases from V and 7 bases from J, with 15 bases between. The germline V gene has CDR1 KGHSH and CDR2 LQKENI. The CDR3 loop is CASSPARDVRQPQHF. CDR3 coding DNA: TGTGCCAGCTCACCAGCCAGGGATGTACGGCAGCCCCAGCATTTT. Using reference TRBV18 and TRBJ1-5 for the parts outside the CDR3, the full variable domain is NAGVMQNPRHLVRRRGQEARLRCSPMKGHSHVYWYRQLPEEGLKFMVYLQKENIIDESGMPKERFSAEFPKEGPSILRIQQVVRGDSAAYFCASSPARDVRQPQHFGDGTRLSIL.

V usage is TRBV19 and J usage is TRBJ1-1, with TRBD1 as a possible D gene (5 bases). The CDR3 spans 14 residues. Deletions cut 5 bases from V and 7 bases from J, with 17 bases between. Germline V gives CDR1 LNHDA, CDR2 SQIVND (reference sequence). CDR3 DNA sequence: TGTGCCAGTAGTCGTGGGGCTTTGGGGAATGAAGCTTTCTTT. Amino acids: CASSRGALGNEAFF.

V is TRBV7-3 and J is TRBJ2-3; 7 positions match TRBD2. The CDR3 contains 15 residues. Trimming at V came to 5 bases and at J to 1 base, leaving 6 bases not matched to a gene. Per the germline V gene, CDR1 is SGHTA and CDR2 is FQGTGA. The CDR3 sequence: CASSPLGGGTDTQYF. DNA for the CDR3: TGTGCCAGCAGCCCCTTGGGAGGGGGCACAGATACGCAGTATTTT.

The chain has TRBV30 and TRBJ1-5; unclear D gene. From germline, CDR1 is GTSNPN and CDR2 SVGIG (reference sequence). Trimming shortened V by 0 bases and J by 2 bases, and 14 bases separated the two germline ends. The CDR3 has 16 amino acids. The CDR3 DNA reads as TGTGCCTGGAGTGTACAATTGGTCACCCGCAATCAGCCCCAGCATTTT. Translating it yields CAWSVQLVTRNQPQHF.

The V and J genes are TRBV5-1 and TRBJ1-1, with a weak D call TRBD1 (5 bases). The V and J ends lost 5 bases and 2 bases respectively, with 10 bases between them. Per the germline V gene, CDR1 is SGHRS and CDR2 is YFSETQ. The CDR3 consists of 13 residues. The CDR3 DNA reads TGCGCCAGCAGGGGGCTTGGAAACACTGAAGCTTTCTTT. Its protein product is CASRGLGNTEAFF.

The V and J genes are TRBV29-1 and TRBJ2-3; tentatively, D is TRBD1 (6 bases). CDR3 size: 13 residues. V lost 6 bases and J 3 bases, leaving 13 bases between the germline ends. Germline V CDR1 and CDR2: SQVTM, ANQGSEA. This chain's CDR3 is CSVAGTWTDTQYF. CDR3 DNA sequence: TGCAGCGTAGCAGGGACATGGACAGATACGCAGTATTTT.

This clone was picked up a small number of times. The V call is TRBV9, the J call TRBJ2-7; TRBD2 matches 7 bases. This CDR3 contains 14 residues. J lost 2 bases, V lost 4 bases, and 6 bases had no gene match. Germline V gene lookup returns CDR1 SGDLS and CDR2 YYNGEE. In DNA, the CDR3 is TGTGCCAGCAGCACCCGGACTAGGCCCTACGAGCAGTACTTC. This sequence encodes CASSTRTRPYEQYF. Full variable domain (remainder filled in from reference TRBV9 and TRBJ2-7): DSGVTQTPKHLITATGQRVTLRCSPRSGDLSVYWYQQSLDQGLQFLIQYYNGEERAKGNILERFSAQQFPDLHSELNLSSLELGDSALYFCASSTRTRPYEQYFGPGTRLTVT.

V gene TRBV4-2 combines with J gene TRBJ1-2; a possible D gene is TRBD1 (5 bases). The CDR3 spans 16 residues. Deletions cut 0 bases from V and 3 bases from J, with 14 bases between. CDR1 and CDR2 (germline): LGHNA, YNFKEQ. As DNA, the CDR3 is TGTGCCAGCAGCCAAGAGTTGGTGGGCAGGGACTATGGCTACACCTTC. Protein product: CASSQELVGRDYGYTF.

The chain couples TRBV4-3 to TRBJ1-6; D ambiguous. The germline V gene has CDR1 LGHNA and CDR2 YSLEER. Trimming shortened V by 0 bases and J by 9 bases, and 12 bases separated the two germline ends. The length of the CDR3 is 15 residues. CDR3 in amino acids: CASSQDLLTGSPLHF. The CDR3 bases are TGCGCCAGCAGCCAAGATTTGCTCACCGGTTCACCCCTCCACTTT.

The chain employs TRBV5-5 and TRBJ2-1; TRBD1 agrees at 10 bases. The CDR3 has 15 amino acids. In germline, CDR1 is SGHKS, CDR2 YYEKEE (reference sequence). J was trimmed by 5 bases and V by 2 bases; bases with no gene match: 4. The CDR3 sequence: CASSFRDRGHNEQFF. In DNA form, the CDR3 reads TGTGCCAGCAGCTTTAGGGACAGGGGTCACAATGAGCAGTTCTTC.

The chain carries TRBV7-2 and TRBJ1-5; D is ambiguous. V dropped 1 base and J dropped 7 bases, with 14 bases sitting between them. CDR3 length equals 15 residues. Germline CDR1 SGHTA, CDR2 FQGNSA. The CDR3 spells CASSLVGGRVQPQHF. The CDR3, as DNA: TGTGCCAGCAGCTTAGTCGGTGGGAGGGTCCAGCCCCAGCATTTT.

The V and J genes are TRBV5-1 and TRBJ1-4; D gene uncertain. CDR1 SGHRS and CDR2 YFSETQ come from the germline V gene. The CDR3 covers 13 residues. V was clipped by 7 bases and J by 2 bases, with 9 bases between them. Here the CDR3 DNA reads TGCGCCAGCCGCAGTAATACTAATGAAAAACTGTTTTTT. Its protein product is CASRSNTNEKLFF.

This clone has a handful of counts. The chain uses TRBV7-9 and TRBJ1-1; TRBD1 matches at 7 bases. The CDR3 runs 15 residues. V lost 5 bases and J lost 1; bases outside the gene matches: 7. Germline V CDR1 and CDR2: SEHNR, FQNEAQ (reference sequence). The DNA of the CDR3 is TGTGCCAGCAGCCCATCGGACAGGCCGAACACTGAAGCTTTCTTT. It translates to CASSPSDRPNTEAFF.

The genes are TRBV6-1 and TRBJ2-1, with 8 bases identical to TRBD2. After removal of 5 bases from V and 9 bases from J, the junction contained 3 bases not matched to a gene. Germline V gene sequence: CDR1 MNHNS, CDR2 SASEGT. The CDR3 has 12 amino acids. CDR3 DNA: TGTGCCAGCAGTCAGGCGGGGGGTGAGCAGTTCTTC. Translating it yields CASSQAGGEQFF.

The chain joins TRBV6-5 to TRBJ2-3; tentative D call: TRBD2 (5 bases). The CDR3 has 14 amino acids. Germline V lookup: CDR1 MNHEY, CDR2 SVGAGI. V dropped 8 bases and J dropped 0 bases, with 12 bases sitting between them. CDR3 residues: CASAVGVSTDTQYF. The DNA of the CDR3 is TGTGCCAGCGCCGTCGGGGTCAGCACAGATACGCAGTATTTT.

The CDR3: CASGWNSGNTIYF. CDR3 sequence (DNA): TGTGCCTCGGGTTGGAACTCTGGAAACACCATATATTTT. The chain joins TRBV12-5 to TRBJ1-3; D uncertain. In germline, CDR1 is LGHNT, CDR2 FRNRAP. This CDR3 has 13 amino acids.

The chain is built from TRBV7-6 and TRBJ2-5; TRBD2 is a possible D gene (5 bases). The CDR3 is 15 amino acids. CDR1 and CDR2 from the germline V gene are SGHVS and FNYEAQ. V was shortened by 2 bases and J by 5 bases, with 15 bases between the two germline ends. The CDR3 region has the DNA TGTGCCAGCAGCTTAATTCGAGGGCAGGAGGAGACCCAGTACTTC. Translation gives CASSLIRGQEETQYF.

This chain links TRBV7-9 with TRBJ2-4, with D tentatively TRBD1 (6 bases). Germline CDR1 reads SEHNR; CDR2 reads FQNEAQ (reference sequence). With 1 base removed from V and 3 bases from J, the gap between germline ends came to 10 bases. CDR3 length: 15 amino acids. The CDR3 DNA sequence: TGTGCCAGCAGCTTAGAAGGGGGAATCAAAAACATTCAGTACTTC. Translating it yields CASSLEGGIKNIQYF.

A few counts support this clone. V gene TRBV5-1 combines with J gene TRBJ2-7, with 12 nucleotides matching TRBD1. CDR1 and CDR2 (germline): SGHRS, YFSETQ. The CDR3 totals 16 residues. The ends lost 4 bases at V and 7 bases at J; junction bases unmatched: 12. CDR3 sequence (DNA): TGCGCCAGCAGCGAGAACCCGGGACAGGGGGCGGGTGAGCAGTACTTC. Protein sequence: CASSENPGQGAGEQYF.

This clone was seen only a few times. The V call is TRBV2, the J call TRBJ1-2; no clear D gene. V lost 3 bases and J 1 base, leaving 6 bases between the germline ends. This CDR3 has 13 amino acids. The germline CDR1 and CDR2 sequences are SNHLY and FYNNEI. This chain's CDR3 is CASSDSVNYGYTF. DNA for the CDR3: TGTGCCAGCAGTGATTCGGTTAACTATGGCTACACCTTC. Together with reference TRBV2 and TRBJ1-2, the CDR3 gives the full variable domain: EPEVTQTPSHQVTQMGQEVILRCVPISNHLYFYWYRQILGQKVEFLVSFYNNEISEKSEIFDDQFSVERPDGSNFTLKIRSTKLEDSAMYFCASSDSVNYGYTFGSGTRLTVV.

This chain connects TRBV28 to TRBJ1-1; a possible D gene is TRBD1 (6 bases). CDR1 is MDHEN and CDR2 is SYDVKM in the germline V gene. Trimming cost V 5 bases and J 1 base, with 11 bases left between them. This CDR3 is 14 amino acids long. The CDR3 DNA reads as TGTGCCAGCAGTCCCCTGGACAGGAACACTGAAGCTTTCTTT. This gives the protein CASSPLDRNTEAFF.

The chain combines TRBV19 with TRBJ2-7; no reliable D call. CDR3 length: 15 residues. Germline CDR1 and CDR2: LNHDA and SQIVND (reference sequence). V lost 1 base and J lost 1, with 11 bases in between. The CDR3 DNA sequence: TGTGCCAGTAGTATAGGAGTGGAGAGATCCTACGAGCAGTACTTC. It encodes CASSIGVERSYEQYF.

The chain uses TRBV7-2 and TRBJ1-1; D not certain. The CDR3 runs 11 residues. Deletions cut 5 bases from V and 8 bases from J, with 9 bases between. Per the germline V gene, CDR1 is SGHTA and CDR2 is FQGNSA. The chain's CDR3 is CASSPPREAFF. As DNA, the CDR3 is TGTGCCAGCAGCCCTCCCAGAGAAGCTTTCTTT.

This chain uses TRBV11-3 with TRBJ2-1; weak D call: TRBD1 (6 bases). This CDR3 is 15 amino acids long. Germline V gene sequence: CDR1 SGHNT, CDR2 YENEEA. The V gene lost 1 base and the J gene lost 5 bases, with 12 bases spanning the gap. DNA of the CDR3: TGTGCCAGCAGCTTAGGGGGAAGGGGGAACAATGAGCAGTTCTTC. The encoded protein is CASSLGGRGNNEQFF.

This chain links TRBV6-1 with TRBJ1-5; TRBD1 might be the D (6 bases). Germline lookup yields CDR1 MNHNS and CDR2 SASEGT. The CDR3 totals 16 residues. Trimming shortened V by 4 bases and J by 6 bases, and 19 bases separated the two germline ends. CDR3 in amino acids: CASSGTGTLQGQPQHF. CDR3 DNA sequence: TGTGCCAGCAGTGGGACCGGGACACTACAGGGTCAGCCCCAGCATTTT.